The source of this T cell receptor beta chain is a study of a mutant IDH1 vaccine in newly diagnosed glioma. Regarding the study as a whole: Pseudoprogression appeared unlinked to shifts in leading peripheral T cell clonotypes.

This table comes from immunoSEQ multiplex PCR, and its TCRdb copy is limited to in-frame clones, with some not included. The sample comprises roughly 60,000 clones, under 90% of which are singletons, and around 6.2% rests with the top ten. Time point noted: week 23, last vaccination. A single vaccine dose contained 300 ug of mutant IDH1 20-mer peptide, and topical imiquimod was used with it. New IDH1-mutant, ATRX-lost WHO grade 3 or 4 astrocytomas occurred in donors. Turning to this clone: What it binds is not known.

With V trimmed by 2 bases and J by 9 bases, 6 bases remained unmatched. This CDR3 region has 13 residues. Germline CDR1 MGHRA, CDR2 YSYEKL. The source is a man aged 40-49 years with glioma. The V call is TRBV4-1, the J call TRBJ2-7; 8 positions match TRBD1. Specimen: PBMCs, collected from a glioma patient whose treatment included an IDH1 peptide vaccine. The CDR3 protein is CASSQMAGGAQYF. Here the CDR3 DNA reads TGCGCCAGCAGCCAAATGGCAGGGGGCGCGCAGTACTTC.